This TCR beta chain was recorded in a study of beta chain features in type 1 diabetes. Across the whole study: Cell yields, gender and age were similar in healthy donors and patients. Study-wide results and limits: The naive, central memory and Treg TCRB repertoires of patients appeared to be more similar to one another than those of healthy donors. VDJ junctions from type 1 diabetes patients carried fewer insertions and larger deletions. TCRB CDR3s from Type 1 diabetes patients were moderately but significantly shorter in all four CD4+ subsets.

Sequenced material consisted of expressed TCRB transcripts (all of the isolated RNA was reverse transcribed). TCRdb's copy holds only in-frame clones and misses some; the assay was immunoSEQ multiplex PCR. The profile covers about 120,000 clones, with over 15% appearing a single time and approximately 2.3% taken by the ten largest. The CDR3 runs to 15 residues. V gave up 0 bases and J gave up 2 bases; unmatched junction bases: 3. CDR1 is GTSNPN and CDR2 is SVGIG in the germline V gene (reference sequence). Based on CD45RO/CCR7/CD25/CD127/CD95/CD27, CD4+ regulatory, stem cell-like memory, naive and central memory cells were sorted. This clone has more than one count but fewer than ten. Its antigen is unidentified.

The TCR was taken from a man aged 25 to 40 with type 1 diabetes. The sequenced sample was central memory CD4+ T cells from blood. The rearrangement joins TRBV30 to TRBJ2-3; 9 positions agree with TRBD2. The CDR3 DNA follows: TGTGCCTGGAGTGTTGTAGCGGGGGTCACAGATACGCAGTATTTT. It is translated as CAWSVVAGVTDTQYF.